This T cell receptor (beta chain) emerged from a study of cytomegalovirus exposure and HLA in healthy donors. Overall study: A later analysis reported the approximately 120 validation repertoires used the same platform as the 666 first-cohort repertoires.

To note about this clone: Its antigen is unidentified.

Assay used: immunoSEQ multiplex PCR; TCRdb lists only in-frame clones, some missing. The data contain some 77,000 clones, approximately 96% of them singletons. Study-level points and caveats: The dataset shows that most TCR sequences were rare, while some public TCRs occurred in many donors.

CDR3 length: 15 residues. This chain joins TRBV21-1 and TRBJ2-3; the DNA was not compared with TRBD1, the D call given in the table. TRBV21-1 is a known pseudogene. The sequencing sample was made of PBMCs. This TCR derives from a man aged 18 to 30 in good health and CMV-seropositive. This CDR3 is CASRLTRGMGWTQYF. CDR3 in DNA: TGTGCCAGCCGCCTTACCAGGGGGATGGGGTGGACGCAGTATTTT.